This TCR beta chain was sequenced for a study of cytomegalovirus exposure and HLA in healthy donors. CDR1 LGHNA and CDR2 YSLEER come from the germline V gene. The CDR3 contains 15 residues. V dropped 1 base and J dropped 0 bases, with 8 bases sitting between them. As regards this clone: Its antigen is not identified.

It was with 60 Vbeta and 13 Jbeta primers that the PCR ran. Method: immunoSEQ multiplex PCR; TCRdb's copy keeps in-frame clones and lacks some. The data contain just over 95,000 clones, more than 65% of them seen just once; the ten biggest clones take up 7% to 10%. General study findings and limits: As a later analysis showed, a missense DCLRE1C variant was linked to trimming of TCR beta V- and J-genes. As confirmed in vitro, a few CMV-associated chains were specific for CMV antigens. The analysis excluded some indistinguishable V segments, including TRBV6-2 and TRBV6-3.

The chain combines TRBV4-3 with TRBJ2-3; tentative D call: TRBD2 (6 bases). Material: PBMCs. The clonotype comes from a human donor in good health. The CDR3: CASSQVGLSTDTQYF. DNA of the CDR3: TGCGCCAGCAGCCAAGTGGGACTCAGCACAGATACGCAGTATTTT.